The 2 T cell receptor beta chains listed next were all sequenced from one sample in a study of T cells in Graves' hyperthyroidism and ophthalmopathy. Amplified regions were TCR beta CDR3 sequences from RNA transcripts. An initial round of RT-PCR targeting the TCR CDR3 relied on the HTBI primer set. Using its own MiXCR run on the multiplex PCR reads, TCRdb lists one record per CDR3 protein. The table shows about half a million distinct CDR3 sequences, with roughly 15% occurring only once. What was sequenced was blood. Receptors originate from a woman aged 25-40 years with Graves' ophthalmopathy.

This clonotype was detected a few times. The rearrangement uses TRBV10-3 and TRBJ2-7, with 12 bases aligning to TRBD1. The J segment lost 7 bases and the V segment lost 0 bases, leaving 7 bases of the junction unmatched. This CDR3 comprises 16 residues. CDR1 and CDR2 from the germline V gene are ENHRY and SYGVKD. This CDR3 is CAISESKGQGAREQYF. The CDR3 nucleotides read TGTGCCATCAGTGAGTCTAAGGGACAGGGGGCGCGTGAGCAGTACTTC.

This clonotype came up a few times. The chain links TRBV5-6 to TRBJ2-5, with a possible D match to TRBD1 (5 bases). CDR1 and CDR2 (germline): SGHDT, YYEEEE. The CDR3 runs to 15 residues. Trimming left V 1 base short and J 1 base short, with 11 bases between. The CDR3 here is CASSLSAGPQETQYF. The DNA for the CDR3 is TGTGCCAGCAGCTTGTCGGCAGGGCCCCAAGAGACCCAGTACTTC.